These T cell receptor beta chains were read from a single sample in a study of blood T cell repertoires in COVID-19. Libraries were prepared by immunoSEQ multiplex PCR; TCRdb keeps only in-frame clonotypes and omits some of them. Here the sample spans about 300,000 clones, 89% being singletons. Sequencing used peripheral blood. The source of these receptors is a woman under 40 with COVID-19, enrolled during active disease. Each CDR3 is given without its conserved first and last residue.

J,V,length,CDR3
TRBJ2-5,TRBV20-1,13,SASRPQGASETQY
TRBJ2-3,TRBV6-4,13,ASSESQGTTDTQY
TRBJ1-3,TRBV6-1,17,ASSETTWDSLSRRNTIY
TRBJ2-3,TRBV10-1,14,ASSQSGGDATDTQY
TRBJ1-1,TRBV6-5,11,ASSRQGGTEAF
TRBJ1-2,TRBV5-4,13,ASSLDSGGLYGYT
TRBJ1-4,TRBV5-1,12,ASSIGRSGEKLF
TRBJ2-3,TRBV29-1,7,SVPDTQY
TRBJ1-1,TRBV4-2,12,ASSQVGGNTEAF
TRBJ1-1,TRBV18,11,ASSPFRDTEAF
TRBJ2-2,TRBV4-2,15,ASSQDFRGLNTGELF
TRBJ1-6,TRBV5-4,11,ASSSENNSPLH
TRBJ1-3,TRBV2,12,ASKRQGPGNTIY
TRBJ2-1,TRBV7-6,14,ASSLAVQRGVNEQF